This T cell receptor beta chain stems from a study of blood T cell repertoires in COVID-19. Trimming removed 5 bases from V and 6 bases from J; junction bases left unmatched: 10. The germline gives CDR1 SEHNR, CDR2 FQNEAQ (reference sequence). The CDR3 extends over 15 amino acids. In the original analysis: Counts of nucleated cells, estimated from reference gene primer amplification, were obtained. Profiled with immunoSEQ multiplex PCR; TCRdb holds only in-frame clones, not every one. The D gene and trimming were derived from the DNA, and the V and J assignments and clone size from that table. The sample lists 150,000 to 200,000 clones; more than 65% were seen once.

V and J are TRBV7-9 and TRBJ1-1, with TRBD1 matching 9 bases. This clonotype was sampled from a woman aged 45-59 years with acute COVID-19. Sequencing was done on a sample of PBMCs or T cells enriched from blood (not recorded which). DNA for the CDR3: TGTGCCAGCAGCCCCGGGACAGGGCCGGAGGCTGAAGCTTTCTTT. It codes for CASSPGTGPEAEAFF.